The 27 T cell receptor beta chains given below trace back to one sample, sequenced in a study of regulatory T cells in long-lasting Graves disease. Library construction for TCR beta used iRepertoire HTBI primers and Arm-PCR of CDR3 regions. TCRdb fed the multiplex PCR reads into MiXCR, producing one record per CDR3 protein. The sample has 350,000 to 400,000 distinct CDR3 sequences, 15% to 20% seen once; the top ten hold roughly 21%. As for time point: newly diagnosed GD, antithyroid drugs for less than 3 months. The TCR library was made from RNA that had been extracted from PBMCs in TRIzol. These records were also assigned to another study, of T cells in Graves' hyperthyroidism and ophthalmopathy.

Here the sequenced sample was peripheral blood mononuclear cells (PBMCs), taken at new diagnosis, from a patient treated with antithyroid drugs. The receptor set was obtained from a woman aged 18-29 years with Graves disease.

This clonotype was detected many times. The chain joins TRBV4-2 to TRBJ1-1, with D unclear. The V and J ends lost 1 base and 1 base respectively, with 7 bases between them. The CDR3 runs 14 residues. Germline values: CDR1 LGHNA, CDR2 YNFKEQ. The CDR3 nucleotides read TGTGCCAGCAGCCAAGGAACTGAGAACACTGAAGCTTTCTTT. This translates into CASSQGTENTEAFF.

Worth noting for this clonotype: A much larger clonotype is one base distant, so this may be a read error. The rearrangement joins TRBV2 to TRBJ2-4; D is unclear. The CDR3 consists of 12 residues. Looked up from germline, CDR1 is SNHLY and CDR2 is FYNNEI. In DNA form, the CDR3 reads TGTGCCAGCATGGAAGCCAAAAACACTCAGTACTTC. Translating gives CASMEAKNTQYF. Filled out from reference TRBV2 and TRBJ2-4, the complete variable domain reads EPEVTQTPSHQVTQMGQEVILRCVPISNHLYFYWYRQILGQKVEFLVSFYNNEISEKSEIFDDQFSVERPDGSNFTLKIRSTKLEDSAMYFCASMEAKNTQYFGAGTRLSVL.

A single count supports this clonotype. A read error is possible here, since a much larger clone lies one base away. The rearrangement joins TRBV24-1 to TRBJ2-6, with D unclear. Trimming removed 3 bases at V and 2 bases at J, with 4 bases between. Germline V gene data show CDR1 as KGHDR and CDR2 as SFDVKD. The CDR3 is 14 amino acids. DNA of the CDR3: TGTGCCACCAGTGATACTACTGGGGCCAACGTCCTGACTTTC. Its protein is CATSDTTGANVLTF.

The sample holds many counts of this clonotype. The chain carries TRBV2 and TRBJ2-3; 9 bases fit TRBD1. Losses at the gene ends were 10 bases for V and 1 base for J; bases not matched to a gene: 12. The CDR3 length is 16 residues. Germline CDR1 is SNHLY and CDR2 is FYNNEI. The CDR3 nucleotides are TGTGCCACCCTAGGTCGGGACAGGGTGGGCACAGATACGCAGTATTTT. It encodes CATLGRDRVGTDTQYF.

This clonotype showed up just a few times. The chain combines TRBV19 with TRBJ2-1, with TRBD2 identical over 8 bases. Germline V lookup: CDR1 LNHDA, CDR2 SQIVND (reference sequence). V lost 5 bases and J lost 1; bases outside the gene matches: 16. There are 19 residues in the CDR3. Here the CDR3 DNA reads TGTGCCAGTAGTCCTAAAGGCGGGAGGCCCGGTGTGTCCTACAATGAGCAGTTCTTC. Its protein product is CASSPKGGRPGVSYNEQFF.

This clonotype was seen repeatedly, ten times or more. The V and J genes are TRBV20-1 and TRBJ1-6; no firm D call. Trimming cost V 6 bases and J 7 bases, with 4 bases left between them. The germline V gene encodes CDR1 DFQATT and CDR2 SNEGSKA (reference sequence). The CDR3 loop spans 10 amino acids. The CDR3 sequence is CSAKNSPLHF. The DNA for the CDR3 is TGCAGTGCCAAAAATTCACCCCTCCACTTT.

This clonotype was observed at least ten times. The chain joins TRBV7-8 to TRBJ2-1, with a weak D call TRBD2 (6 bases). Germline-derived CDR1 and CDR2 are SGHVS and FQNEAQ. This CDR3 is 15 amino acids long. Trimming removed 4 bases at V and 2 bases at J, with 12 bases between. The CDR3 DNA reads TGTGCCAGCAGCTCCCCCCCTAGCGCCTACAATGAGCAGTTCTTC. As protein: CASSSPPSAYNEQFF.

This clonotype was seen at least ten times. The chain joins TRBV20-1 to TRBJ2-1, with D perhaps assigned TRBD1 or TRBD2 (5 bases each). From germline, CDR1 is DFQATT and CDR2 SNEGSKA (reference sequence). The V end lost 3 bases, the J end lost 0 bases, and 18 bases lay between the germline ends. The CDR3 sequence is 17 residues long. CDR3 loop: CSASRGGSGTSYNEQFF. CDR3 in DNA: TGCAGTGCTAGTCGGGGCGGGTCAGGCACCTCCTACAATGAGCAGTTCTTC.

This clonotype has a count of ten or more. V usage is TRBV5-5 and J usage is TRBJ2-7, with TRBD1 matching 8 bases. Germline CDR1 SGHKS, CDR2 YYEKEE (reference sequence). Unmatched junction bases numbered 6, after V lost 0 bases and J lost 4 bases. The CDR3 sequence is 15 residues long. The CDR3 coding sequence is TGTGCCAGCAGCTTGGAGGACAGGGATACGTACGAGCAGTACTTC. Protein sequence: CASSLEDRDTYEQYF.

There are many counts of this clonotype. The chain combines TRBV3-1 with TRBJ2-1; D gene ambiguous. The germline gives CDR1 LGHDT, CDR2 YNNKEL (reference sequence). CDR3 size: 11 residues. Trimming cost V 6 bases and J 15 bases, with 15 bases left between them. The CDR3, as DNA: TGTGCCAGCAGTCGGTTACAAAACTGGTTCTTC. It yields the protein CASSRLQNWFF.

Note on this clonotype: One end of the junction fails to match germline, which may point to a read error. The chain carries TRBV9 and TRBJ2-5, with TRBD1 as a possible D gene (6 bases). Germline V CDR1 and CDR2: SGDLS, YYNGEE. This CDR3 has 14 residues. The DNA for the CDR3 is TGTGCCTGCAGCGTCACCCAGGGGTCGGAGACCCAGTACTTC. Amino acids: CACSVTQGSETQYF.

This chain uses TRBV5-5 with TRBJ1-6, with 7 bases that match TRBD1. Germline CDR1 reads SGHKS; CDR2 reads YYEKEE (reference sequence). This CDR3 region has 15 residues. The V segment lost 4 bases and the J segment 6 bases; nucleotides outside the gene matches: 7. The CDR3: CASSPTGTANSPLHF. DNA for the CDR3: TGTGCCAGCAGCCCCACGGGGACAGCTAATTCACCCCTCCACTTT.

This clonotype was seen only a few times. This sequence joins TRBV19 and TRBJ2-3; 7 bases line up with TRBD2. Germline CDR1 reads LNHDA; CDR2 reads SQIVND (reference sequence). V shed 3 bases and J 2 bases; nucleotides not matched to a gene: 11. CDR3 length: 17 residues. The CDR3 DNA reads as TGTGCCAGTAGTATGAGGCAGCGGGGACTGAACACAGATACGCAGTATTTT. This encodes CASSMRQRGLNTDTQYF.

The genes are TRBV5-1 and TRBJ2-2, with D perhaps matching TRBD2 (7 bases). V was clipped by 2 bases and J by 6 bases, with 14 bases between them. CDR3 length equals 15 residues. CDR1 is SGHRS, CDR2 YFSETQ, per germline. CDR3 bases: TGCGCCAGCAGCTTAAGGGGGGGCTTTGCCGGGGAGCTGTTTTTT. Its translation: CASSLRGGFAGELFF. Using reference TRBV5-1 and TRBJ2-2 for the parts outside the CDR3, the full variable domain is KAGVTQTPRYLIKTRGQQVTLSCSPISGHRSVSWYQQTPGQGLQFLFEYFSETQRNKGNFPGRFSGRQFSNSRSEMNVSTLELGDSALYLCASSLRGGFAGELFFGEGSRLTVL.

The CDR3 here is CATRTDRASPLHF. The CDR3, as DNA: TGTGCCACCCGAACCGACAGGGCTTCACCCCTCCACTTT. The rearrangement links TRBV15 to TRBJ1-6; 7 bases are a match to TRBD1. Germline CDR1 reads LNHNV; CDR2 reads YYDKDF (reference sequence). V shed 8 bases and J 9 bases; nucleotides not matched to a gene: 7. There are 13 residues in the CDR3.

The V and J genes are TRBV12-3 or TRBV12-4 and TRBJ2-3; TRBD2 is a possible D gene (5 bases). V was cut by 8 bases and J by 2 bases, with 11 bases left in between. CDR3 length equals 13 residues. The CDR3 region has the DNA TGTGCCAGCGGGAGTACAAACACAGATACGCAGTATTTT. This sequence encodes CASGSTNTDTQYF.

On this clonotype itself: A read error may be the cause here, since a much bigger clone is one base away. This chain joins TRBV13 and TRBJ1-2; 8 bases fit TRBD1. In germline, CDR1 is PRHDT, CDR2 FYEKMQ (reference sequence). This CDR3 region has 16 residues. CDR3 amino acids: CASSLTTGDKDYVYTF. For the CDR3, the DNA is TGTGCCAGCAGCTTGACGACAGGGGACAAGGACTATGTCTACACCTTC.

There are many counts of this clonotype. The rearrangement links TRBV3-1 to TRBJ2-1; D unresolved. This CDR3 contains 13 residues. Germline V gene data show CDR1 as LGHDT and CDR2 as YNNKEL (reference sequence). The germline V and J ends were trimmed by 2 bases and 8 bases, with 10 bases remaining between them. This CDR3 is CASSQLVGDEQFF. CDR3 sequence (DNA): TGTGCCAGCAGCCAACTCGTAGGAGATGAGCAGTTCTTC.

Turning to this clonotype: A much larger clone lies one base from this, so it may be a read error. This sequence joins TRBV4-1 and TRBJ2-3; weak D call: TRBD1 (6 bases). This CDR3 comprises 15 residues. Germline values: CDR1 MGHRA, CDR2 YSYEKL. As DNA, the CDR3 is TGCGCCAGCAGCCGAGGGGGACGAACCACAGATACGCAGTGTTTT. Its protein is CASSRGGRTTDTQCF.

In its sample, this clonotype was seen a few times. The genes are TRBV18 and TRBJ1-2, with 8 positions matching TRBD1. Germline assignment: CDR1 KGHSH and CDR2 LQKENI. The junction had 7 bases not matched to a gene; V was cut back by 6 bases and J by 7 bases. The CDR3 extends over 13 amino acids. The CDR3 reads CASSETGDCGYTF. The CDR3 nucleotides are TGTGCCAGCTCTGAGACAGGGGACTGTGGCTACACCTTC.

This clonotype was recorded at least ten times. The chain carries TRBV12-3 or TRBV12-4 and TRBJ1-1; D call uncertain. CDR3 length: 16 amino acids. V lost 8 bases and J lost 1, with 20 bases in between. The CDR3, as DNA: TGTGCCAGCGGAAACACTCTTTCTAGGGAGAACACTGAAGCTTTCTTT. This translates into CASGNTLSRENTEAFF.

This clonotype was counted many times. The CDR3, as DNA: TGTGTCCTACAACGGGACAGGTACAATGAGCAGTTCTTC. Translated, it gives CVLQRDRYNEQFF. The rearrangement joins TRBV2 to TRBJ2-1, with 8 bases matching TRBD1. This CDR3 has 13 residues. The germline V gene encodes CDR1 SNHLY and CDR2 FYNNEI.

This clonotype was detected ten times or more. J is TRBJ2-1 and V is TRBV20-1; 7 bases map to TRBD2. The CDR3 runs 17 residues. The V gene end was trimmed by 0 bases and the J gene end by 0 bases; junction bases not matched to a gene: 8. The germline V gene encodes CDR1 DFQATT and CDR2 SNEGSKA (reference sequence). The CDR3 sequence: CSARDLSGTRSYNEQFF. CDR3 nucleotides: TGCAGTGCTAGAGATCTCAGCGGGACCCGCTCCTACAATGAGCAGTTCTTC.

This clonotype was counted ten times or more. The V gene is TRBV28, the J gene TRBJ2-7; TRBD2 aligns across 10 bases. The CDR3 contains 15 residues. Trimming at V came to 5 bases and at J to 6 bases, leaving 10 bases not matched to a gene. Looked up from germline, CDR1 is MDHEN and CDR2 is SYDVKM. CDR3 loop: CASSQTSGISGEQYF. CDR3 bases: TGTGCCAGCAGTCAAACTAGCGGGATAAGTGGCGAGCAGTACTTC.

This clonotype turned up a few times. The J gene is TRBJ2-5, the V gene TRBV10-2, with 8 bases that match TRBD2. The CDR3 covers 17 residues. CDR1 is WSHSY, CDR2 SAAADI, per germline. V was clipped by 1 base and J by 4 bases; unmatched bases: 11. CDR3 sequence (DNA): TGCGCCAGCAGTGAGTGGAGTCGGGGGGGGCTCGGAGAGACCCAGTACTTC. This sequence encodes CASSEWSRGGLGETQYF.

In this sample, this clonotype turned up a few times. The chain combines TRBV19 with TRBJ1-3; unclear D gene. The CDR3 loop spans 13 amino acids. Germline CDR1 is LNHDA and CDR2 is SQIVND (reference sequence). V lost 10 bases, J lost 2 bases, and 12 bases lay in between. Written as DNA, the CDR3 is TGTGCCACCCAAGTGAGGGCTGGAAACACCATATATTTT. This gives the protein CATQVRAGNTIYF.

At least ten counts were recorded for this clonotype. The V call is TRBV5-1, the J call TRBJ2-7, with a possible D match to TRBD2 (6 bases). CDR1 is SGHRS and CDR2 is YFSETQ in the germline V gene. Trimming left V 5 bases short and J 3 bases short, with 18 bases between. This CDR3 spans 15 amino acids. The CDR3 nucleotides read TGCGCCAGCAGTTACGGTCGGGGGAATTTCTACGAGCAGTACTTC. Residues: CASSYGRGNFYEQYF.